This T cell receptor beta chain came from a study of cytomegalovirus exposure and HLA in healthy donors. Whole-study results and caveats: The study listed roughly 160 cytomegalovirus-associated TCR beta chains. A later analysis linked a missense DCLRE1C variant to TCR beta V- and J-gene trimming.

In regard to this clone: Its antigen is not identified.

CDR1 MNHEY and CDR2 SVGAGI come from the germline V gene. The germline V and J ends were trimmed by 6 bases and 4 bases, with 16 bases remaining between them. The CDR3 has 15 amino acids. This PCR relied on a set of 60 Vbeta primers and 13 Jbeta primers. The data were produced by immunoSEQ multiplex PCR, yet TCRdb's version contains in-frame clones alone and is incomplete. The sample has 120,000 to 150,000 clones; approximately 72% are singletons. Sequenced sample: PBMCs. V gene TRBV6-5 combines with J gene TRBJ1-5, with D tentatively TRBD1 (6 bases). The receptor's source is an older woman in good health and CMV-seronegative. The CDR3 bases are TGTGCCAGCAGGCTGGGACACACTTGGAATCAGCCCCAGCATTTT. This sequence encodes CASRLGHTWNQPQHF.